The clone carrying this T cell receptor (beta chain) came up many times. Its specificity is not known. Using unique molecular identifiers, the investigators prepared the TCRbeta library. TCRdb analysed the PCR reads with MiXCR anew, one entry per CDR3 protein. The table includes around 670,000 distinct CDR3 sequences, around 13% detected once. The data were obtained in a study of T-cell reconstitution after alpha-beta-depleted transplantation in children. Germline CDR1 is SQVTM and CDR2 is ANQGSEA. The CDR3 loop spans 13 amino acids. V gave up 2 bases and J gave up 0 bases, with 8 bases separating them. Findings of the study overall: It was newly produced T cells that mostly accounted for T-cell counts and diversity one year after transplant.

The sample consisted of PBMCs, taken before TCRalphabeta/CD19-depleted stem cell transplant. The V call is TRBV29-1, the J call TRBJ2-7, with D hard to call. The clonotype was recovered from a girl aged 2 to 9 with congenital amegakaryocytic thrombocytopenia, due to receive a stem cell transplant. CDR3 nucleotide sequence: TGCAGCGTTGAAATTGAACGCTCCTACGAGCAGTACTTC. Amino acid sequence: CSVEIERSYEQYF.